The rows below give T cell receptor beta chains drawn from one sample of a study of Ad26.COV2.S vaccination and SARS-CoV-2 variants. The assay was immunoSEQ multiplex PCR, and TCRdb's table has in-frame clones only and misses some. The sample has a few hundred thousand clones, around 86% seen once; the top ten hold roughly 3.6%. Specimen: peripheral blood, collected in a trial of Ad26.COV2.S vaccine versus placebo. These receptors originate from a person aged 18-65 years who received the Ad26.COV2.S COVID-19 vaccine or a placebo. Both conserved end residues are part of each CDR3. A D gene is named only where the DNA matches it firmly. The size entry is marked missing in some rows and otherwise reads once, few, many or a size class.

j_call: TRBJ1-3
clone_size: NA
v_call: TRBV12-3/TRBV12-4
d_call: NA
cdr3_aa: CASSLGLGNTIYF
cdr3_nt: TGTGCCAGCAGTTTGGGCCTTGGAAACACCATATATTTT

j_call: TRBJ2-1
clone_size: NA
v_call: TRBV7-8
d_call: TRBD1
cdr3_aa: CASSFRQGEQFF
cdr3_nt: TGTGCCAGCAGCTTTCGACAGGGCGAGCAGTTCTTC

j_call: TRBJ2-3
clone_size: NA
v_call: TRBV4-1
d_call: NA
cdr3_aa: CASSHPRPIGRGRDTQYF
cdr3_nt: TGCGCCAGCAGCCATCCCCGGCCGATCGGTAGAGGCAGGGATACGCAGTATTTT

j_call: TRBJ2-5
clone_size: NA
v_call: TRBV6-5
d_call: NA
cdr3_aa: CASSYARAGETQYF
cdr3_nt: TGTGCCAGCAGTTACGCCAGGGCGGGGGAGACCCAGTACTTC

j_call: TRBJ1-2
clone_size: NA
v_call: TRBV7-9
d_call: NA
cdr3_aa: CASSSDRPYGYTF
cdr3_nt: TGTGCCAGCAGCTCCGACAGGCCCTATGGCTACACCTTC

j_call: TRBJ1-4
clone_size: NA
v_call: TRBV27
d_call: TRBD1
cdr3_aa: CASRALSGTGATNEKLFF
cdr3_nt: TGTGCCAGCAGGGCTCTCTCCGGGACAGGGGCAACTAATGAAAAACTGTTTTTT

j_call: TRBJ2-7
clone_size: NA
v_call: TRBV27
d_call: TRBD1
cdr3_aa: CASSPRTGGIYEQYF
cdr3_nt: TGTGCCAGCAGTCCACGGACAGGGGGCATTTACGAGCAGTACTTC

j_call: TRBJ2-5
clone_size: NA
v_call: TRBV5-4
d_call: NA
cdr3_aa: CASSLRTTQETQYF
cdr3_nt: TGTGCCAGCAGCCTTCGGACAACCCAAGAGACCCAGTACTTC

j_call: TRBJ1-1
clone_size: NA
v_call: TRBV6-2/TRBV6-3
d_call: NA
cdr3_aa: CASSYVNTEAFF
cdr3_nt: TGTGCCAGCAGTTACGTGAACACTGAAGCTTTCTTT

j_call: TRBJ1-5
clone_size: NA
v_call: TRBV4-1
d_call: TRBD1
cdr3_aa: CASSQRGQGVQPQHF
cdr3_nt: TGCGCCAGCAGCCAAAGGGGACAGGGGGTTCAGCCCCAGCATTTT

j_call: TRBJ2-5
clone_size: NA
v_call: TRBV24-1
d_call: NA
cdr3_aa: CATSDSTAAETQYF
cdr3_nt: TGTGCCACCAGTGATTCGACAGCGGCGGAGACCCAGTACTTC

j_call: TRBJ1-6
clone_size: NA
v_call: TRBV18
d_call: NA
cdr3_aa: CASSPYGVSNSPLHF
cdr3_nt: TGTGCCAGCTCACCTTACGGCGTTTCTAATTCACCCCTCCACTTT

j_call: TRBJ1-6
clone_size: once
v_call: TRBV7-2
d_call: TRBD1
cdr3_aa: CASSLDRGNSPLHF
cdr3_nt: TGTGCCAGCAGCTTGGACAGGGGGAATTCACCCCTCCACTTT

j_call: TRBJ1-5
clone_size: NA
v_call: TRBV12-3/TRBV12-4
d_call: NA
cdr3_aa: CASKGGWEPQHF
cdr3_nt: TGTGCCAGCAAGGGGGGCTGGGAGCCCCAGCATTTT

j_call: TRBJ2-1
clone_size: NA
v_call: TRBV19
d_call: TRBD2
cdr3_aa: CASRGGVSYNEQFF
cdr3_nt: TGTGCCAGTCGGGGGGGGGTCTCCTACAATGAGCAGTTCTTC

j_call: TRBJ2-5
clone_size: NA
v_call: TRBV11-2
d_call: TRBD1
cdr3_aa: CASSYDRVQETQYF
cdr3_nt: TGTGCCAGCAGCTATGACAGGGTACAAGAGACCCAGTACTTC

j_call: TRBJ2-3
clone_size: once
v_call: TRBV4-1
d_call: NA
cdr3_aa: CASSQDPTTDTQYF
cdr3_nt: TGCGCCAGCAGCCAAGATCCGACGACAGATACGCAGTATTTT

j_call: TRBJ2-5
clone_size: once
v_call: TRBV5-1
d_call: TRBD2
cdr3_aa: CASSSLGGDETQYF
cdr3_nt: TGCGCCAGCAGCTCTTTGGGGGGGGACGAGACCCAGTACTTC

j_call: TRBJ1-4
clone_size: NA
v_call: TRBV9
d_call: NA
cdr3_aa: CASTTGTTNEKLFF
cdr3_nt: TGTGCCAGCACCACAGGGACAACTAATGAAAAACTGTTTTTT

j_call: TRBJ2-1
clone_size: NA
v_call: TRBV4-2
d_call: TRBD2
cdr3_aa: CASSQDSRAGGLVYNEQFF
cdr3_nt: TGTGCCAGCAGCCAAGATAGTAGAGCGGGGGGGCTGGTGTACAATGAGCAGTTCTTC

j_call: TRBJ1-1
clone_size: NA
v_call: TRBV10-3
d_call: NA
cdr3_aa: CAISGEGIQNTEAFF
cdr3_nt: TGTGCCATCAGTGGGGAGGGGATACAGAACACTGAAGCTTTCTTT

j_call: TRBJ2-3
clone_size: NA
v_call: TRBV19
d_call: TRBD2
cdr3_aa: CASTLAGGTDTQYF
cdr3_nt: TGTGCCAGTACCTTAGCGGGGGGAACAGATACGCAGTATTTT

j_call: TRBJ1-6
clone_size: NA
v_call: TRBV2
d_call: NA
cdr3_aa: CASSEVPVSNSPLHF
cdr3_nt: TGTGCCAGCAGTGAAGTTCCAGTTTCAAATTCACCCCTCCACTTT

j_call: TRBJ2-1
clone_size: NA
v_call: TRBV6-5
d_call: TRBD2
cdr3_aa: CASKTGGDNEQFF
cdr3_nt: TGTGCCAGCAAAACGGGGGGGGACAATGAGCAGTTCTTC

j_call: TRBJ2-5
clone_size: NA
v_call: TRBV5-1
d_call: NA
cdr3_aa: CASSSDSLGGYF
cdr3_nt: TGCGCCAGCAGCTCGGACAGCCTCGGGGGGTACTTC

j_call: TRBJ1-4
clone_size: once
v_call: TRBV21-1
d_call: NA
cdr3_aa: CASSKEQVGEKLFF
cdr3_nt: TGTGCCAGCAGCAAAGAGCAGGTGGGGGAAAAACTGTTTTTT

j_call: TRBJ2-1
clone_size: NA
v_call: TRBV19
d_call: TRBD2
cdr3_aa: CASSSRLAGELSSYNEQFF
cdr3_nt: TGTGCCAGTAGTAGCCGACTAGCGGGGGAACTAAGCTCCTACAATGAGCAGTTCTTC

j_call: TRBJ2-1
clone_size: NA
v_call: TRBV4-1
d_call: NA
cdr3_aa: CASSQDGWEVFEQFF
cdr3_nt: TGCGCCAGCAGCCAAGATGGGTGGGAGGTTTTTGAGCAGTTCTTC

j_call: TRBJ2-1
clone_size: NA
v_call: TRBV11-1
d_call: NA
cdr3_aa: CASSGRQSDYNEQFF
cdr3_nt: TGTGCCAGCAGCGGGCGACAGAGCGACTACAATGAGCAGTTCTTC

j_call: TRBJ1-1
clone_size: NA
v_call: TRBV2
d_call: TRBD1
cdr3_aa: CASLSKGARTEAFF
cdr3_nt: TGTGCCAGTCTCTCAAAGGGGGCGCGGACTGAAGCTTTCTTT

j_call: TRBJ2-1
clone_size: NA
v_call: TRBV6-5
d_call: NA
cdr3_aa: CASSFRAGNYHNEQFF
cdr3_nt: TGTGCCAGCAGTTTCCGCGCCGGGAATTACCACAATGAGCAGTTCTTC

j_call: TRBJ1-3
clone_size: NA
v_call: TRBV30
d_call: NA
cdr3_aa: CAWSVRFPGNTIYF
cdr3_nt: TGTGCCTGGAGTGTAAGGTTTCCAGGAAACACCATATATTTT

j_call: TRBJ1-2
clone_size: NA
v_call: TRBV7-9
d_call: TRBD1
cdr3_aa: CASTDRDYGYTF
cdr3_nt: TGTGCCAGCACGGACAGGGACTATGGCTACACCTTC

j_call: TRBJ2-3
clone_size: NA
v_call: TRBV7-2
d_call: NA
cdr3_aa: CASSPRSDIDTQYF
cdr3_nt: TGTGCCAGCAGCCCCCGGTCAGACATAGATACGCAGTATTTT

j_call: TRBJ2-5
clone_size: NA
v_call: TRBV7-2
d_call: TRBD2
cdr3_aa: CASSPLEWLAGGETQYF
cdr3_nt: TGTGCCAGCAGCCCCTTGGAGTGGCTAGCGGGGGGGGAGACCCAGTACTTC

j_call: TRBJ2-1
clone_size: NA
v_call: TRBV11-2
d_call: TRBD2
cdr3_aa: CASSFTSGGTDNEQFF
cdr3_nt: TGTGCCAGCAGCTTTACTAGCGGGGGGACCGACAATGAGCAGTTCTTC

j_call: TRBJ2-7
clone_size: NA
v_call: TRBV30
d_call: NA
cdr3_aa: CAWSVGERDEQYF
cdr3_nt: TGTGCCTGGAGCGTAGGGGAGCGGGACGAGCAGTACTTC

j_call: TRBJ2-3
clone_size: NA
v_call: TRBV7-3
d_call: TRBD1
cdr3_aa: CASSRTGGADTQYF
cdr3_nt: TGTGCCAGCAGCCGGACAGGGGGAGCAGATACGCAGTATTTT

j_call: TRBJ1-4
clone_size: NA
v_call: TRBV19
d_call: NA
cdr3_aa: CATNSGANEKLFF
cdr3_nt: TGTGCCACTAACAGTGGGGCTAATGAAAAACTGTTTTTT

j_call: TRBJ1-1
clone_size: NA
v_call: TRBV15
d_call: TRBD1
cdr3_aa: CATSNFGTGNTEAFF
cdr3_nt: TGTGCCACCAGCAACTTTGGGACAGGGAACACTGAAGCTTTCTTT

j_call: TRBJ2-7
clone_size: NA
v_call: TRBV5-1
d_call: NA
cdr3_aa: CASSQRRGTISYEQYF
cdr3_nt: TGCGCCAGCAGCCAAAGACGGGGGACCATCTCCTACGAGCAGTACTTC

j_call: TRBJ1-5
clone_size: NA
v_call: TRBV18
d_call: NA
cdr3_aa: CASSPTGPEPQHF
cdr3_nt: TGTGCCAGCTCACCGACAGGCCCGGAGCCCCAGCATTTT

j_call: TRBJ2-2
clone_size: NA
v_call: TRBV6-5
d_call: TRBD1
cdr3_aa: CASSQRQGATGELFF
cdr3_nt: TGTGCCAGCAGTCAAAGACAGGGGGCGACCGGGGAGCTGTTTTTT

j_call: TRBJ2-5
clone_size: NA
v_call: TRBV7-9
d_call: NA
cdr3_aa: CASSYPGVRETQYF
cdr3_nt: TGTGCCAGCAGCTACCCAGGGGTGAGGGAGACCCAGTACTTC

j_call: TRBJ1-6
clone_size: once
v_call: TRBV6-5
d_call: TRBD1
cdr3_aa: CASSLDRVGSPLHF
cdr3_nt: TGTGCCAGCAGCCTAGACAGGGTAGGATCACCCCTCCACTTT

j_call: TRBJ1-1
clone_size: NA
v_call: TRBV7-3
d_call: TRBD1
cdr3_aa: CASSLGARGSGTEAFF
cdr3_nt: TGTGCCAGCAGCTTAGGGGCCAGGGGGAGTGGAACTGAAGCTTTCTTT

j_call: TRBJ1-5
clone_size: NA
v_call: TRBV6-4
d_call: NA
cdr3_aa: CASSDVASNQPQHF
cdr3_nt: TGTGCCAGCAGTGATGTGGCTAGCAATCAGCCCCAGCATTTT

j_call: TRBJ2-3
clone_size: NA
v_call: TRBV7-6
d_call: NA
cdr3_aa: CASSPSGARDTQYF
cdr3_nt: TGTGCCAGCAGCCCCTCTGGGGCGCGGGATACGCAGTATTTT

j_call: TRBJ1-2
clone_size: NA
v_call: TRBV2
d_call: TRBD1
cdr3_aa: CASRTRDREKANGYTF
cdr3_nt: TGTGCCAGTCGGACCCGGGACAGGGAGAAAGCTAATGGCTACACCTTC

j_call: TRBJ1-2
clone_size: NA
v_call: TRBV6-1
d_call: TRBD1
cdr3_aa: CASSDIAGGSYGYTF
cdr3_nt: TGTGCCAGCAGTGATATAGCAGGGGGCAGCTATGGCTACACCTTC

j_call: TRBJ2-1
clone_size: NA
v_call: TRBV5-1
d_call: TRBD1
cdr3_aa: CASSPRTGGKDEQFF
cdr3_nt: TGCGCCAGCAGCCCACGGACAGGGGGCAAGGATGAGCAGTTCTTC

j_call: TRBJ1-2
clone_size: NA
v_call: TRBV12-3/TRBV12-4
d_call: NA
cdr3_aa: CASSNTQGRGYTF
cdr3_nt: TGTGCCAGCAGTAATACGCAAGGTCGGGGCTACACCTTC

j_call: TRBJ1-5
clone_size: NA
v_call: TRBV6-1
d_call: NA
cdr3_aa: CASSESWGSSNQPQHF
cdr3_nt: TGTGCCAGCAGTGAATCATGGGGTTCGAGCAATCAGCCCCAGCATTTT

j_call: TRBJ2-7
clone_size: NA
v_call: TRBV4-3
d_call: TRBD1
cdr3_aa: CASSRLPGQENYEQYF
cdr3_nt: TGCGCCAGCAGCCGCCTACCCGGACAGGAGAACTACGAGCAGTACTTC

j_call: TRBJ1-5
clone_size: few
v_call: TRBV6-1
d_call: NA
cdr3_aa: CASSEDTLYNQPQHF
cdr3_nt: TGTGCCAGCAGTGAAGATACACTTTACAATCAGCCCCAGCATTTT

j_call: TRBJ2-5
clone_size: once
v_call: TRBV18
d_call: NA
cdr3_aa: CASKGQQETQYF
cdr3_nt: TGTGCCAGCAAGGGTCAACAAGAGACCCAGTACTTC

j_call: TRBJ2-1
clone_size: NA
v_call: TRBV7-3
d_call: TRBD2
cdr3_aa: CASSLRVAGGNNEQFF
cdr3_nt: TGTGCCAGCAGCTTACGAGTAGCGGGGGGCAACAATGAGCAGTTCTTC

j_call: TRBJ2-7
clone_size: once
v_call: TRBV12-3/TRBV12-4
d_call: NA
cdr3_aa: CASSLGTTYEQYF
cdr3_nt: TGTGCCAGCAGTTTAGGGACCACCTACGAGCAGTACTTC

j_call: TRBJ2-6
clone_size: NA
v_call: TRBV6-6
d_call: TRBD1
cdr3_aa: CASSRTGGRDGSGANVLTF
cdr3_nt: TGTGCCAGCAGTCGTACAGGGGGCCGCGATGGCTCTGGGGCCAACGTCCTGACTTTC

j_call: TRBJ1-2
clone_size: NA
v_call: TRBV10-3
d_call: NA
cdr3_aa: CAISEGETNYGYTF
cdr3_nt: TGTGCCATCAGTGAGGGGGAGACTAACTATGGCTACACCTTC